This T cell receptor beta chain came from a study of regulatory T cells in long-lasting Graves disease. Study-level findings and limits: Thyroid tissue was not sampled; only peripheral blood was. Gene preferences differed: TRBV28, TRBJ1-2, TRBJ2-5 in persistent cases.

This clonotype was counted ten times or more. Its antigen is not identified. The germline V gene has CDR1 GTSNPN and CDR2 SVGIG (reference sequence). V lost 3 bases and J 0 bases, leaving 2 bases between the germline ends. The CDR3 covers 11 residues. Assembly of TCR beta libraries relied on iRepertoire HTBI primers together with Arm-PCR of CDR3 regions. TCRdb redid the calling of the multiplex PCR reads with MiXCR, one entry per CDR3 protein. The table shows 350,000 to 550,000 distinct CDR3 sequences, with about 15% occurring only once. Time point indicated: newly diagnosed GD, antithyroid drugs for less than 3 months. Construction of the TCR library relied on RNA isolated from PBMCs. Peripheral blood, roughly 9.2 milliliters per patient, was collected in EDTA tubes. This same sample was also taken into another study, of T cells in Graves' hyperthyroidism and ophthalmopathy.

The source of this sequence is a woman younger than 35 with Graves disease. The sequences come from peripheral blood mononuclear cells (PBMCs), collected at new diagnosis, from a patient treated with antithyroid drugs. The chain couples TRBV30 to TRBJ1-1, with D unclear. The CDR3 sequence: CAWRMNTEAFF. The CDR3, as DNA: TGTGCCTGGAGGATGAACACTGAAGCTTTCTTT.